This TCR beta chain comes out of a study of blood T cell repertoires in COVID-19. Study background: The United States, Italy and Spain supplied acute and convalescent COVID-19 samples. PBMCs, B-cell-depleted T cells, or T cells were the source of the cDNA or gDNA that made up the material.

Authors' methods: Reference gene primer amplification gave nucleated cell count estimates. TCRdb's table, derived via immunoSEQ multiplex PCR, lists solely in-frame clones and lacks some. Clone size and the V and J calls come from that table; the DNA yielded D and trimming. The data contain about 200,000 clones, around 84% of them singletons. The receptor was isolated from a man older than 75 with acute or convalescent COVID-19. The sample taken for sequencing was peripheral blood.

The CDR3 nucleotides read TGTGCCTGGAGTGGTGGGTGGGGAGATTATAGCAATCAGCCCCAGCATTTT. It yields the protein CAWSGGWGDYSNQPQHF. The V gene is TRBV30, the J gene TRBJ1-5; unclear D gene. The germline gives CDR1 GTSNPN, CDR2 SVGIG (reference sequence). Trimming cost V 1 base and J 0 bases, with 16 bases left between them. The CDR3 has 17 residues.